Each of the 14 T cell receptor beta chains below was sequenced from the same sample in a study of T cells in Graves' hyperthyroidism and ophthalmopathy. There were TCR beta CDR3 regions amplified from RNA transcripts. With the HTBI primer set, the TCR CDR3 went through a first round of RT-PCR. TCRdb re-derived calls from the multiplex PCR reads in MiXCR, one entry per CDR3 protein. The sample lists 690,000 or so distinct CDR3 sequences, roughly a sixth occurring once. The sample consisted of blood. All receptors derive from a woman in her 50s with Graves' hyperthyroidism that later progressed to Graves' ophthalmopathy.

The chain carries TRBV29-1 and TRBJ1-3; D is unresolved. Trimming removed 2 bases from V and 4 bases from J, with 9 bases in between. Germline V CDR1 and CDR2: SQVTM, ANQGSEA. CDR3 length: 13 residues. The CDR3 loop is CSVESLEGNTIYF. The CDR3 nucleotides are TGCAGCGTTGAATCTCTGGAGGGAAACACCATATATTTT.

This clonotype was counted between two and nine times. The gene calls are TRBV5-8 and TRBJ1-2; weak D call: TRBD1 (5 bases). With 0 bases removed from V and 3 bases from J, the gap between germline ends came to 15 bases. The germline CDR1 and CDR2 sequences are SGHTS and YDEGEE. The CDR3 totals 16 residues. The CDR3 nucleotides are TGTGCCAGCAGCTTGGCCGGTTCCACAGGCGACTATGGCTACACCTTC. This encodes CASSLAGSTGDYGYTF.

This clonotype has ten or more counts. This chain connects TRBV6-1 to TRBJ1-5; D gene uncertain. Germline CDR1 reads MNHNS; CDR2 reads SASEGT. Trimming removed 7 bases at V and 3 bases at J, with 13 bases between. CDR3 length equals 14 residues. CDR3 amino acids: CASKGVQPNQPQHF. The CDR3 DNA reads TGTGCCAGCAAAGGTGTCCAGCCCAATCAGCCCCAGCATTTT.

The V call is TRBV5-6, the J call TRBJ2-1, with D maybe TRBD1 (6 bases). V gave up 3 bases and J gave up 2 bases, with 9 bases separating them. The length of the CDR3 is 14 residues. Germline lookup yields CDR1 SGHDT and CDR2 YYEEEE. The DNA of the CDR3 is TGTGCCAGCAGCTCTGGACAGCCCTACAATGAGCAGTTCTTC. Translation: CASSSGQPYNEQFF.

This clonotype appeared many times. This chain links TRBV11-2 with TRBJ1-1; perhaps TRBD1 as D (6 bases). Germline values: CDR1 SGHAT, CDR2 FQNNGV. Trimming removed 0 bases at V and 9 bases at J, with 8 bases between. The CDR3 sequence is 12 residues long. CDR3 in DNA: TGTGCCAGCAGCTTAGAGGGGGCGCAAGCTTTCTTT. Translated: CASSLEGAQAFF.

This clonotype was seen ten or more times. The chain has TRBV20-1 and TRBJ2-7; 8 bases match TRBD1. Trimming removed 7 bases from V and 1 base from J; junction bases left unmatched: 12. Germline CDR1 is DFQATT and CDR2 is SNEGSKA (reference sequence). There are 15 residues in the CDR3. CDR3 sequence reads: CSVTLRDRGSYEQYF. CDR3 nucleotides: TGCAGTGTTACCCTTAGAGACAGGGGATCCTACGAGCAGTACTTC.

At least ten counts were recorded for this clonotype. The V call is TRBV2, the J call TRBJ1-5; no clear D. Per germline, CDR1 SNHLY and CDR2 FYNNEI. The V gene lost 3 bases and the J gene lost 6 bases, with 9 bases spanning the gap. The CDR3 is 13 amino acids. CDR3: CASSEGFGQPQHF. Here the CDR3 DNA reads TGTGCCAGCAGTGAGGGGTTCGGTCAGCCCCAGCATTTT.

This clonotype was observed a few times. V gene TRBV29-1 combines with J gene TRBJ2-5; a possible D gene is TRBD1 (7 bases). CDR1 is SQVTM, CDR2 ANQGSEA, per germline. CDR3 size: 13 residues. Trimming shortened V by 8 bases and J by 4 bases, and 17 bases separated the two germline ends. Written as DNA, the CDR3 is TGCAGCTTGGGACTCACAGGGGCAGAGACCCAGTACTTC. Its protein is CSLGLTGAETQYF.

The gene calls are TRBV4-1 and TRBJ1-5; D is perhaps TRBD1 (6 bases). Germline CDR1 is MGHRA and CDR2 is YSYEKL. V was clipped by 0 bases and J by 3 bases, with 12 bases between them. There are 16 residues in the CDR3. DNA for the CDR3: TGCGCCAGCAGCCAAGAGGGGGCCGGGATCAATCAGCCCCAGCATTTT. Translation: CASSQEGAGINQPQHF.

V gene TRBV29-1 combines with J gene TRBJ1-5; tentative D call: TRBD1 (5 bases). Per the germline V gene, CDR1 is SQVTM and CDR2 is ANQGSEA. The V and J ends lost 4 bases and 0 bases respectively, with 13 bases between them. The CDR3 has 15 amino acids. CDR3 in amino acids: CSVGDSEYSNQPQHF. In DNA, the CDR3 is TGCAGCGTTGGCGACAGTGAGTATAGCAATCAGCCCCAGCATTTT. Full variable domain (outside the CDR3, taken from reference TRBV29-1 and TRBJ1-5): SAVISQKPSRDICQRGTSLTIQCQVDSQVTMMFWYRQQPGQSLTLIATANQGSEATYESGFVIDKFPISRPNLTFSTLTVSNMSPEDSSIYLCSVGDSEYSNQPQHFGDGTRLSIL.

The chain is built from TRBV6-5 and TRBJ1-4; no clear D. V was shortened by 3 bases and J by 10 bases, with 6 bases between the two germline ends. Germline values: CDR1 MNHEY, CDR2 SVGAGI. This CDR3 contains 11 residues. Here the CDR3 reads CASSYYRKLFF. The CDR3 DNA is TGTGCCAGCAGTTATTACCGAAAACTGTTTTTT.

The table lists this clonotype with a few counts. CDR3 sequence (DNA): TGTGCCACCAGCAAGAGGGAACAGGACACCGGGGAGCTGTTTTTT. It codes for CATSKREQDTGELFF. The V and J genes are TRBV15 and TRBJ2-2; either TRBD1 or TRBD2 may fit D (5 bases each). Looked up from germline, CDR1 is LNHNV and CDR2 is YYDKDF (reference sequence). The V and J ends lost 4 bases and 3 bases respectively, with 12 bases between them. CDR3 size: 15 residues.

This chain links TRBV11-3 with TRBJ2-2, with 11 bases aligning to TRBD1. The germline gives CDR1 SGHNT, CDR2 YENEEA. V was clipped by 5 bases and J by 6 bases; unmatched bases: 8. This CDR3 spans 16 amino acids. The CDR3 is CASSPGQGALAGELFF. CDR3 nucleotides: TGTGCCAGCAGCCCTGGACAGGGGGCGCTAGCCGGGGAGCTGTTTTTT.

V and J are TRBV12-3 or TRBV12-4 and TRBJ2-6; D might be TRBD2 (7 bases). This CDR3 is built from 17 residues. V was pared by 3 bases and J by 2 bases, with 14 bases between. For the CDR3, the DNA is TGTGCCAGCAGTTTGGGGGGGGGCGGTACTGGGGCCAACGTCCTGACTTTC. Translated: CASSLGGGGTGANVLTF.